These T cell receptor beta chains were read from a single sample in a study of T cell responses to AZD1222 COVID-19 vaccine. Profiling relied on immunoSEQ multiplex PCR, and the TCRdb table lists in-frame clones only, not all of them. The sample has around 130,000 clones, over 75% seen once. Sequences were derived from peripheral blood, sampled 28 days after the second dose of the MenACWY control vaccine. The source is an adult who received the MenACWY meningococcal vaccine as a control. CDR3s include the opening cysteine and the closing phenylalanine or tryptophan. Size values are once, few and many counts, or a class for expanded clones, and some rows have none.

CDR3 length,J gene,clone size,V gene,CDR3 protein
17,TRBJ1-3,.,TRBV5-1,CASSLETAGTAGNTIYF
18,TRBJ2-3,once,TRBV7-4,CASSLVGCERAGTDTQYF
17,TRBJ2-7,.,TRBV28,CASSPGLAGVLSYEQYF
13,TRBJ2-1,.,TRBV29-1,CSVEDLSNGEQFF
14,TRBJ2-5,.,TRBV18,CASSPSGGGETQYF
17,TRBJ2-5,.,TRBV4-1,CASSQIGTSGSQETQYF
16,TRBJ2-2,.,TRBV5-8,CASSHSGGANTGELFF
14,TRBJ1-2,.,TRBV5-6,CASSLGQTHYGYTF
14,TRBJ1-5,.,TRBV29-1,CSVVLGVGNQPQHF
13,TRBJ1-1,.,TRBV25-1,CASSEQLNTEAFF
17,TRBJ2-3,.,TRBV6-4,CASSDSAAGTTMDTQYF
15,TRBJ2-4,.,TRBV18,CASSPPGRAKNIQYF
13,TRBJ1-3,.,TRBV5-1,CASSLASGNTIYF
14,TRBJ1-1,.,TRBV28,CASSLNFGRKRAFF
14,TRBJ1-1,.,TRBV5-4,CASSFTDSHTEAFF
14,TRBJ1-2,.,TRBV5-4,CASSMSQGQGGYTF
20,TRBJ2-7,.,TRBV5-4,CASSHRSPGLWAAFTYEQYF
13,TRBJ2-2,.,TRBV12-3/TRBV12-4,CASSPGPTGELFF
13,TRBJ2-2,.,TRBV19,CASSIGLGGELFF
16,TRBJ2-7,.,TRBV4-2,CASSLNLLAVPYEQYF
10,TRBJ2-7,.,TRBV2,CASSVQGQYF
16,TRBJ1-3,.,TRBV27,CASRRVRVNSGNTIYF